This is a list of T cell receptor beta chains from one sample in a study of blood T cell repertoires in COVID-19. Data came from immunoSEQ multiplex PCR; TCRdb stores just in-frame clones and leaves some out. Of roughly 40,000 clones in the sample, 70% to 85% were seen once. The sequenced sample consisted of peripheral blood. The receptors shown here come from a human donor in a cohort sampled during active COVID-19. Both conserved end residues are part of each CDR3. Each record gives: CDR3 DNA, CDR3 protein, clone size, D gene, V gene, J gene. The D gene is left open where the match is weak. Not all rows give a size; the values are once, few, many and, for expanded clones, a class.

CDR3nt: TGTGCCAGCAGTCGGGAACAGTACGAGCAGTACTTC
CDR3aa: CASSREQYEQYF
abundance: NA
d_gene: NA
v_gene: TRBV6-6
j_gene: TRBJ2-7

CDR3nt: TGTGCCAGCACCGTCGCTTCGCGGGGGGGCCCCTACAATGAGCAGTTCTTC
CDR3aa: CASTVASRGGPYNEQFF
abundance: few
d_gene: TRBD2
v_gene: TRBV7-9
j_gene: TRBJ2-1

CDR3nt: TGTGCCAGCAGCATTGACAGGGCATACGAGCAGTACTTC
CDR3aa: CASSIDRAYEQYF
abundance: NA
d_gene: TRBD1
v_gene: TRBV5-4
j_gene: TRBJ2-7

CDR3nt: TGTGCCAGCAGCTTAATTCCGGTTAATGAGCAGTTCTTC
CDR3aa: CASSLIPVNEQFF
abundance: once
d_gene: NA
v_gene: TRBV7-3
j_gene: TRBJ2-1

CDR3nt: TGTGCCAGCAGCTTAAGGCGTTCGGGAGGCTACACCTTC
CDR3aa: CASSLRRSGGYTF
abundance: NA
d_gene: NA
v_gene: TRBV7-9
j_gene: TRBJ1-2

CDR3nt: TGTGCCAGCAGCCCGACAGGACGATCTTTTAGCGGGGGGGCAACAGATACGCAGTATTTT
CDR3aa: CASSPTGRSFSGGATDTQYF
abundance: NA
d_gene: TRBD2
v_gene: TRBV13
j_gene: TRBJ2-3

CDR3nt: TGTGCCGGCGGGTCAGGGGGAGACATTCAGTACTTC
CDR3aa: CAGGSGGDIQYF
abundance: once
d_gene: TRBD1
v_gene: TRBV27
j_gene: TRBJ2-4

CDR3nt: TGTGCCAGCAGCCAAGATGTGGCTAGCGGGGGCTACGAGCAGTACTTC
CDR3aa: CASSQDVASGGYEQYF
abundance: few
d_gene: TRBD2
v_gene: TRBV4-2
j_gene: TRBJ2-7

CDR3nt: TGTGCCAGCAGCTTAGTGGGACTAGTATGGCACGAGCAGTACTTC
CDR3aa: CASSLVGLVWHEQYF
abundance: NA
d_gene: TRBD2
v_gene: TRBV7-2
j_gene: TRBJ2-7

CDR3nt: TGTGCCAGCAGTCCGGGGGGGCAGCCCTATGGCTACACCTTC
CDR3aa: CASSPGGQPYGYTF
abundance: NA
d_gene: NA
v_gene: TRBV13
j_gene: TRBJ1-2

CDR3nt: TGTGCCATCAGTGCACCCTACAGGGGGGGAACAGATACGCAGTATTTT
CDR3aa: CAISAPYRGGTDTQYF
abundance: NA
d_gene: NA
v_gene: TRBV10-3
j_gene: TRBJ2-3

CDR3nt: TGTGCCAGCAGCTCCGGACTAGCGGGGCTTTCCTACGAGCAGTACTTC
CDR3aa: CASSSGLAGLSYEQYF
abundance: NA
d_gene: TRBD2
v_gene: TRBV7-2
j_gene: TRBJ2-7

CDR3nt: TGTGCCAGCAGCGATCCGGGACACCAGAGGGTGACCCAGTACTTC
CDR3aa: CASSDPGHQRVTQYF
abundance: NA
d_gene: NA
v_gene: TRBV7-8
j_gene: TRBJ2-5

CDR3nt: TGCGCCAGCAGCCAAGGCGGGACAGGGATTCAGCCCCAGCATTTT
CDR3aa: CASSQGGTGIQPQHF
abundance: NA
d_gene: TRBD1
v_gene: TRBV4-1
j_gene: TRBJ1-5

CDR3nt: TGTGCCAGCAGTAAGACAGCTACCGGGGAGCTGTTTTTT
CDR3aa: CASSKTATGELFF
abundance: NA
d_gene: NA
v_gene: TRBV6-2/TRBV6-3
j_gene: TRBJ2-2

CDR3nt: TGTGCCAGCAGTTACGTTCAGGGAAGGGGCACTGAAGCTTTCTTT
CDR3aa: CASSYVQGRGTEAFF
abundance: NA
d_gene: NA
v_gene: TRBV6-6
j_gene: TRBJ1-1

CDR3nt: TGTGCCAGCAGCGCCGACAGGGTTCGGTATGGCTACACCTTC
CDR3aa: CASSADRVRYGYTF
abundance: NA
d_gene: TRBD1
v_gene: TRBV7-8
j_gene: TRBJ1-2

CDR3nt: TGTGCCAGCAGTCTCGGGACTTTTTCAGAGGCTACGCAGTATTTT
CDR3aa: CASSLGTFSEATQYF
abundance: once
d_gene: NA
v_gene: TRBV27
j_gene: TRBJ2-3